Listed below are T cell receptor beta chains from one sample, sequenced in a study of PD-L1 blockade in urothelial cancer. The method was immunoSEQ multiplex PCR; TCRdb's version includes in-frame clones alone and lacks a portion of them. This sample has tens of thousands of clones; about three quarters occur once, and the top ten carry about 4%. Here the sequenced sample was PBMCs, taken around atezolizumab (anti-PD-L1) treatment. These receptors originate from a man between 70 and 80 years old with urothelial cancer. Both conserved end residues are part of each CDR3. The D gene is left open where the match is weak. Clone size is given for some rows only: seen once, a few or many times, or a class if the clone is expanded.

size: NA
V: TRBV2
J: TRBJ2-7
D: TRBD1
CDR3: CAWSTGGGYEQYF
DNA: TGTGCCTGGTCGACAGGGGGCGGCTACGAGCAGTACTTC

size: NA
V: TRBV10-3
J: TRBJ2-3
D: NA
CDR3: CAISESTSRSDTQYF
DNA: TGTGCCATCAGTGAGTCCACTAGTCGGTCAGATACGCAGTATTTT

size: once
V: TRBV4-1
J: TRBJ2-3
D: NA
CDR3: CASSQEERGSDTQYF
DNA: TGCGCCAGCAGCCAAGAGGAACGGGGTTCGGATACGCAGTATTTT

size: NA
V: TRBV28
J: TRBJ1-5
D: TRBD1
CDR3: CASRTGGSNQPQHF
DNA: TGTGCCAGCCGGACAGGGGGGAGCAATCAGCCCCAGCATTTT

size: NA
V: TRBV11-2
J: TRBJ2-1
D: NA
CDR3: CASSLESSYNEQFF
DNA: TGTGCCAGCAGCTTGGAGAGCTCCTACAATGAGCAGTTCTTC

size: NA
V: TRBV11-3
J: TRBJ2-4
D: NA
CDR3: CASSLRLAKNIQYF
DNA: TGTGCCAGCAGCCTGAGGTTGGCCAAAAACATTCAGTACTTC

size: NA
V: TRBV18
J: TRBJ2-1
D: TRBD2
CDR3: CASSPVGSGESSYNEQFF
DNA: TGTGCCAGCTCACCAGTAGGTAGCGGGGAGAGCTCCTACAATGAGCAGTTCTTC

size: NA
V: TRBV11-2
J: TRBJ2-3
D: NA
CDR3: CASSLHSSTDTQYF
DNA: TGTGCCAGCAGCTTACACTCTAGCACAGATACGCAGTATTTT

size: NA
V: TRBV11-3
J: TRBJ2-7
D: NA
CDR3: CASSLGGASNEQYF
DNA: TGTGCCAGCAGCTTGGGGGGGGCCTCGAACGAGCAGTACTTC

size: NA
V: TRBV27
J: TRBJ1-2
D: NA
CDR3: CASSLYPPRGYTF
DNA: TGTGCCAGCAGTTTATACCCCCCTCGGGGCTACACCTTC

size: NA
V: TRBV29-1
J: TRBJ2-1
D: NA
CDR3: CSVGKNSYEQFF
DNA: TGCAGCGTTGGAAAGAATAGCTATGAGCAGTTCTTC

size: NA
V: TRBV9
J: TRBJ2-3
D: TRBD2
CDR3: CASSVGQREGTDTQYF
DNA: TGTGCCAGCAGCGTAGGACAGCGGGAGGGCACAGATACGCAGTATTTT

size: NA
V: TRBV10-3
J: TRBJ2-5
D: NA
CDR3: CAISQGLGTQETQYF
DNA: TGTGCCATCAGTCAGGGGCTGGGGACACAAGAGACCCAGTACTTC

size: NA
V: TRBV4-2
J: TRBJ2-7
D: NA
CDR3: CASSQDNYEQYF
DNA: TGTGCCAGCAGCCAGGACAACTACGAGCAGTACTTC

size: NA
V: TRBV18
J: TRBJ2-7
D: TRBD2
CDR3: CASSPPTSGRFEQYF
DNA: TGTGCCAGCTCACCACCAACTAGCGGGAGGTTCGAGCAGTACTTC

size: NA
V: TRBV7-2
J: TRBJ2-1
D: TRBD2
CDR3: CASSSIAGRQFF
DNA: TGTGCCAGCAGCTCGATAGCGGGACGGCAGTTCTTC

size: NA
V: TRBV5-4
J: TRBJ2-7
D: TRBD1
CDR3: CASSLGDRRSSYEQYF
DNA: TGTGCCAGCAGCTTGGGGGACAGGAGGAGCTCCTACGAGCAGTACTTC

size: NA
V: TRBV19
J: TRBJ1-5
D: NA
CDR3: CASTLGGYRAPVMPQHF
DNA: TGTGCCAGTACCCTGGGGGGTTATCGCGCTCCCGTCATGCCCCAGCATTTT

size: NA
V: TRBV28
J: TRBJ1-2
D: TRBD1
CDR3: CASSSHRGSGYTF
DNA: TGTGCCAGCAGTTCTCACAGGGGAAGTGGCTACACCTTC

size: NA
V: TRBV5-4
J: TRBJ1-2
D: TRBD1
CDR3: CASSPRDRENYGYTF
DNA: TGTGCCAGCAGCCCAAGGGACAGGGAAAACTATGGCTACACCTTC

size: NA
V: TRBV7-2
J: TRBJ2-7
D: TRBD1
CDR3: CASSLAWSGGNEQYF
DNA: TGTGCCAGCAGCTTAGCGTGGTCAGGGGGCAACGAGCAGTACTTC

size: NA
V: TRBV7-2
J: TRBJ1-5
D: NA
CDR3: CASSRLNSAVNQPQHF
DNA: TGTGCCAGCAGCCGTCTCAACTCGGCGGTGAATCAGCCCCAGCATTTT

size: NA
V: TRBV30
J: TRBJ2-7
D: TRBD1
CDR3: CAWSGQGAFTKHSYEQYF
DNA: TGTGCCTGGAGCGGACAGGGGGCTTTCACAAAGCACTCCTACGAGCAGTACTTC

size: NA
V: TRBV5-4
J: TRBJ1-2
D: TRBD1
CDR3: CASSALTGSNYGYTF
DNA: TGTGCCAGCAGCGCTTTGACAGGGTCTAACTATGGCTACACCTTC

size: few
V: TRBV7-9
J: TRBJ1-5
D: TRBD1
CDR3: CASSLDGTGGHQPQHF
DNA: TGTGCCAGCAGCTTAGACGGGACAGGGGGCCATCAGCCCCAGCATTTT

size: NA
V: TRBV6-6
J: TRBJ1-3
D: NA
CDR3: CASSYSRSGNTIYF
DNA: TGTGCCAGCAGCTACTCAAGAAGCGGAAACACCATATATTTT

size: NA
V: TRBV18
J: TRBJ2-1
D: TRBD1
CDR3: CASSPEGAGEQFF
DNA: TGTGCCAGCTCACCAGAGGGGGCCGGTGAGCAGTTCTTC

size: NA
V: TRBV14
J: TRBJ2-7
D: TRBD2
CDR3: CASSQVAGVSEQYF
DNA: TGTGCCAGCAGCCAAGTAGCGGGAGTATCCGAGCAGTACTTC

size: NA
V: TRBV2
J: TRBJ1-4
D: TRBD1
CDR3: CASSDRGTTNEKLFF
DNA: TGTGCCAGCAGTGACAGGGGGACAACTAATGAAAAACTGTTTTTT

size: NA
V: TRBV10-3
J: TRBJ2-6
D: TRBD1
CDR3: CAISPQGAGANVLTF
DNA: TGTGCCATCAGCCCTCAGGGGGCTGGGGCCAACGTCCTGACTTTC

size: NA
V: TRBV5-1
J: TRBJ2-6
D: TRBD1
CDR3: CASSPQGHGGANVLTF
DNA: TGCGCCAGCAGCCCACAGGGGCACGGTGGGGCCAACGTCCTGACTTTC

size: NA
V: TRBV19
J: TRBJ1-1
D: TRBD1
CDR3: CASSILRTGTMNTEAFF
DNA: TGTGCCAGTAGTATTCTTAGGACAGGGACCATGAACACTGAAGCTTTCTTT

size: NA
V: TRBV7-2
J: TRBJ1-4
D: TRBD1
CDR3: CASSLGQGDEKLFF
DNA: TGTGCCAGCAGCTTGGGACAGGGAGATGAAAAACTGTTTTTT

size: NA
V: TRBV19
J: TRBJ1-2
D: NA
CDR3: CASRTLGDNYGYTF
DNA: TGTGCCAGTAGGACCCTCGGGGATAACTATGGCTACACCTTC

size: NA
V: TRBV7-2
J: TRBJ1-1
D: NA
CDR3: CASSPSTARNTEAFF
DNA: TGTGCCAGCAGCCCGTCGACAGCACGGAACACTGAAGCTTTCTTT

size: NA
V: TRBV7-9
J: TRBJ2-6
D: NA
CDR3: CASSSRALFSGANVLTF
DNA: TGTGCCAGCAGCTCGCGTGCCCTTTTTTCTGGGGCCAACGTCCTGACTTTC

size: NA
V: TRBV11-3
J: TRBJ2-7
D: TRBD1
CDR3: CASRLGTGNYEQYF
DNA: TGTGCCAGCAGACTCGGGACAGGGAACTACGAGCAGTACTTC

size: NA
V: TRBV6-5
J: TRBJ1-1
D: NA
CDR3: CASSRGQPYTEAFF
DNA: TGTGCCAGCAGTCGAGGACAACCCTACACTGAAGCTTTCTTT

size: once
V: TRBV27
J: TRBJ2-1
D: NA
CDR3: CASSFLGLAGSNEQFF
DNA: TGTGCCAGCAGTTTCTTAGGTTTGGCGGGGAGCAATGAGCAGTTCTTC

size: NA
V: TRBV4-1
J: TRBJ1-5
D: TRBD1
CDR3: CASSLAQGGQPQHF
DNA: TGCGCCAGCAGCTTAGCACAGGGGGGTCAGCCCCAGCATTTT

size: NA
V: TRBV6-1
J: TRBJ1-5
D: NA
CDR3: CASSEVPGTTGFSNQPQHF
DNA: TGTGCCAGCAGTGAAGTCCCCGGGACTACGGGGTTTAGCAATCAGCCCCAGCATTTT

size: NA
V: TRBV5-5
J: TRBJ1-1
D: NA
CDR3: CASSLGTVFGTEAFF
DNA: TGTGCCAGCAGCTTGGGAACAGTTTTCGGTACTGAAGCTTTCTTT

size: few
V: TRBV6-4
J: TRBJ2-2
D: NA
CDR3: CASSDSAGNTGELFF
DNA: TGTGCCAGCAGTGACTCGGCAGGGAACACCGGGGAGCTGTTTTTT

size: NA
V: TRBV20-1
J: TRBJ2-7
D: NA
CDR3: CSVQGLNEQYF
DNA: TGCAGTGTTCAGGGTCTGAACGAGCAGTACTTC

size: NA
V: TRBV9
J: TRBJ1-2
D: NA
CDR3: CASSAADQGISGYTF
DNA: TGTGCCAGCAGCGCAGCCGACCAGGGCATAAGCGGCTACACCTTC

size: NA
V: TRBV19
J: TRBJ1-1
D: TRBD1
CDR3: CATDRGLTGAEAFF
DNA: TGTGCCACGGACAGGGGCCTGACGGGGGCTGAAGCTTTCTTT

size: NA
V: TRBV4-3
J: TRBJ2-2
D: TRBD1
CDR3: CASSQDGTGGTGELFF
DNA: TGCGCCAGCAGCCAAGACGGGACAGGGGGAACCGGGGAGCTGTTTTTT

size: few
V: TRBV25-1
J: TRBJ1-2
D: NA
CDR3: CASSGPTYGYTF
DNA: TGTGCCAGCAGTGGTCCCACTTATGGCTACACCTTC

size: NA
V: TRBV2
J: TRBJ2-1
D: TRBD1
CDR3: CASSVGTAYNEQFF
DNA: TGTGCCAGCAGCGTCGGGACAGCCTACAATGAGCAGTTCTTC

size: NA
V: TRBV10-3
J: TRBJ2-7
D: TRBD1
CDR3: CAISLGTGGDEQYF
DNA: TGTGCCATCAGCTTGGGGACAGGGGGCGACGAGCAGTACTTC

size: NA
V: TRBV28
J: TRBJ2-7
D: NA
CDR3: CASSLRDLSYEQYF
DNA: TGTGCCAGCAGTTTGAGGGACTTATCGTACGAGCAGTACTTC

size: NA
V: TRBV11-3
J: TRBJ2-2
D: TRBD1
CDR3: CASSFRDRPTGELFF
DNA: TGTGCCAGCAGCTTCCGGGACAGACCTACCGGGGAGCTGTTTTTT

size: NA
V: TRBV27
J: TRBJ1-5
D: NA
CDR3: CASSRGQLGQPQHF
DNA: TGTGCCAGCAGTCGGGGACAATTGGGGCAGCCCCAGCATTTT

size: NA
V: TRBV18
J: TRBJ2-4
D: TRBD2
CDR3: CASSPLGGKNIQYF
DNA: TGTGCCAGCTCACCACTGGGGGGGAAAAACATTCAGTACTTC